Each of the 20 T cell receptor beta chains below was sequenced from the same sample in a study of T-cell memory formation after mild COVID-19. TCRdb analysed the 5' RACE reads with MiXCR anew, one entry per CDR3 protein. The sample includes 200,000 to 250,000 distinct CDR3 sequences, 9% to 10% seen only once; the top ten take roughly 4%. What was sequenced was PBMCs or a T cell subset sorted from them (not recorded which). Every receptor here comes from a man in his late teens or twenties who had mild COVID-19 (a few samples of this study predate the infection). Cell type and time point are not known.

This clonotype came up many times. This chain connects TRBV27 to TRBJ2-5; D possibly corresponds to TRBD2 (5 bases). The CDR3 totals 13 residues. The germline CDR1 and CDR2 sequences are MNHEY and SMNVEV (reference sequence). V lost 5 bases, J lost 3 bases, and 10 bases lay in between. DNA of the CDR3: TGTGCCAGCAGTGTAAGGCGGGAAGAGACCCAGTACTTC. The encoded protein is CASSVRREETQYF.

The chain is built from TRBV24-1 and TRBJ2-7; D call uncertain. CDR1 KGHDR and CDR2 SFDVKD come from the germline V gene. V lost 8 bases, J lost 3 bases, and 1 base lay in between. The CDR3 loop spans 9 amino acids. The CDR3 DNA reads TGTGCCACCATCTACGAGCAGTACGTC. Its translation: CATIYEQYV.

This clonotype was seen at least ten times. J is TRBJ2-2 and V is TRBV20-1; D is uncertain. V was clipped by 6 bases and J by 6 bases, with 14 bases between them. From germline, CDR1 is DFQATT and CDR2 SNEGSKA (reference sequence). The CDR3 consists of 13 residues. The CDR3 DNA reads TGCAGTGCCTTACTCCCTCTTGCCGGGGAGCTGTTTTTT. This gives the protein CSALLPLAGELFF.

The rearrangement links TRBV24-1 to TRBJ2-3; tentatively, D is TRBD2 (5 bases). The CDR3 runs 15 residues. V was cut by 1 base and J by 4 bases, with 11 bases left in between. Germline V gene lookup returns CDR1 KGHDR and CDR2 SFDVKD. This chain's CDR3 is CATSDFGVEADTQYF. Written as DNA, the CDR3 is TGTGCCACCAGTGATTTCGGGGTTGAGGCAGATACGCAGTATTTT.

This clonotype was counted between two and nine times. The rearrangement uses TRBV9 and TRBJ1-2, with a tentative D call TRBD1 (5 bases). V lost 1 base, J lost 5 bases, and 18 bases lay in between. The CDR3 loop spans 16 amino acids. The germline gives CDR1 SGDLS, CDR2 YYNGEE. In DNA form, the CDR3 reads TGTGCCAGCAGCGTAACCCCGATTGGGACGTTATATGGCTACACCTTC. Its protein is CASSVTPIGTLYGYTF.

The rearrangement uses TRBV20-1 and TRBJ2-6, with 9 bases identical to TRBD2. Germline V CDR1 and CDR2: DFQATT, SNEGSKA (reference sequence). This CDR3 comprises 17 residues. The trim removed 5 bases at V and 0 bases at J, leaving 8 bases unmatched. CDR3 DNA sequence: TGCAGTGCTGGGGATTTGCGGGGGGGCTCTGGGGCCAACGTCCTGACTTTC. This translates into CSAGDLRGGSGANVLTF.

This clonotype has a handful of counts. The CDR3 protein is CASSVRGQNNEQFF. In nucleotides, the CDR3 is TGTGCCAGCAGCGTGAGGGGACAGAACAATGAGCAGTTCTTC. This chain connects TRBV9 to TRBJ2-1; TRBD1 agrees at 7 bases. The CDR3 sequence is 14 residues long. V shed 2 bases and J 5 bases; nucleotides not matched to a gene: 4. The germline CDR1 and CDR2 sequences are SGDLS and YYNGEE.

The V gene is TRBV20-1, the J gene TRBJ2-3; D is perhaps TRBD2 (5 bases). The CDR3 contains 13 residues. Trimming cost V 6 bases and J 4 bases, with 14 bases left between them. The germline V gene has CDR1 DFQATT and CDR2 SNEGSKA (reference sequence). CDR3 bases: TGCAGTGCCCCCTCTACCGGGGCAGATACGCAGTATTTT. Protein product: CSAPSTGADTQYF.

The table lists this clonotype with a few counts. This chain connects TRBV5-6 to TRBJ2-7; tentatively, D is TRBD1 (6 bases). There are 15 residues in the CDR3. The V end lost 2 bases, the J end lost 5 bases, and 17 bases lay between the germline ends. The germline V gene encodes CDR1 SGHDT and CDR2 YYEEEE. The CDR3 DNA reads TGTGCCAGCAGCTTTTTTGGCAGGGGTTTCAACGAGCAGTACTTC. Translating it yields CASSFFGRGFNEQYF.

The V gene is TRBV4-1, the J gene TRBJ1-5, with a possible D match to TRBD1 (5 bases). This CDR3 is 15 amino acids long. Germline CDR1 is MGHRA and CDR2 is YSYEKL. Between the trimmed V and J ends, which lost 6 bases and 6 bases, there was a span of 18 bases. The DNA for the CDR3 is TGCGCCAGCAGTCCACTCGACAGATTGGGTCAGCCCCAGCATTTT. This gives the protein CASSPLDRLGQPQHF.

The chain uses TRBV6-5 and TRBJ2-3; 9 bases line up with TRBD1. CDR1 and CDR2 (germline): MNHEY, SVGAGI. This CDR3 is built from 15 residues. J lost 6 bases, V lost 6 bases, and 10 bases had no gene match. The CDR3 region is CASSRDRVTRDTQYF. In DNA, the CDR3 is TGTGCCAGCAGCCGGGACAGGGTGACCCGCGATACGCAGTATTTT.

The chain joins TRBV20-1 to TRBJ2-3; 10 bases match TRBD2. V was clipped by 0 bases and J by 6 bases; unmatched bases: 9. Germline V gene sequence: CDR1 DFQATT, CDR2 SNEGSKA (reference sequence). There are 16 residues in the CDR3. The CDR3 spells CSARDSLAGDRDTQYF. The CDR3 bases are TGCAGTGCTAGAGACTCGCTAGCGGGGGATCGCGATACGCAGTATTTT.

This clonotype has more than one count but fewer than ten. The V gene is TRBV6-5, the J gene TRBJ1-2, with 9 bases matching TRBD1. The length of the CDR3 is 17 residues. The V gene's germline CDR1 is MNHEY and CDR2 SVGAGI. V shed 5 bases and J 5 bases; nucleotides not matched to a gene: 15. CDR3 sequence: CASSRYRDRVFWYGYTF. In DNA form, the CDR3 reads TGTGCCAGCAGTCGATACCGGGACAGGGTTTTTTGGTATGGCTACACCTTC.

The J gene is TRBJ2-4, the V gene TRBV7-2; D might be TRBD2 (7 bases). The CDR3 length is 13 residues. Germline lookup yields CDR1 SGHTA and CDR2 FQGNSA. The V end was cut by 0 bases, the J end by 9 bases, with 9 bases between. Here the CDR3 DNA reads TGTGCCAGCAGCTTAGCTGGGGGGGCCATTCAGTACTTC. Protein sequence: CASSLAGGAIQYF.

The chain is built from TRBV6-2 or TRBV6-3 and TRBJ2-3; 7 positions match TRBD2. V lost 4 bases and J lost 0; bases outside the gene matches: 7. Germline V CDR1 and CDR2: MNHEY, SVGEGT. The CDR3 length is 16 residues. This chain's CDR3 is CASSSRRGGSTDTQYF. The CDR3 nucleotides read TGTGCCAGCAGTTCCCGCCGCGGGGGAAGCACAGATACGCAGTATTTT.

In this sample, this clonotype turned up a few times. The rearrangement uses TRBV12-3 or TRBV12-4 and TRBJ2-7, with D possibly matching TRBD2 (5 bases). The CDR3 extends over 13 amino acids. V lost 6 bases and J lost 6, with 15 bases in between. The CDR3 region has the DNA TGTGCCAGCAGCCTCGGGGTCCAGTCCGAGCAGTACTTC. This encodes CASSLGVQSEQYF.

This clonotype was seen just once. A read error may be the cause here, since a much bigger clone is one base away. CDR3 in amino acids: CASSQQCRNTEAFF. Here the CDR3 DNA reads TGCGCCAGCAGCCAACAGTGCAGGAACACTGAAGCTTTCTTT. The rearrangement joins TRBV5-1 to TRBJ1-1; D is undetermined. Germline V CDR1 and CDR2: SGHRS, YFSETQ. CDR3 length equals 14 residues. V was shortened by 4 bases and J by 1 base, with 11 bases between the two germline ends.

This chain links TRBV15 with TRBJ1-2, with D perhaps TRBD1 (5 bases). The CDR3 sequence is 19 residues long. V dropped 3 bases and J dropped 4 bases, with 27 bases sitting between them. Germline V gene lookup returns CDR1 LNHNV and CDR2 YYDKDF (reference sequence). The DNA for the CDR3 is TGTGCCACCAGCAGGGGTAGAACAGGCGTGAATCGGATTTCCTATGGCTACACCTTC. Protein: CATSRGRTGVNRISYGYTF.

This chain uses TRBV9 with TRBJ1-4; a weak D match, TRBD1 (6 bases). The germline V gene encodes CDR1 SGDLS and CDR2 YYNGEE. The V gene lost 4 bases and the J gene lost 2 bases, with 9 bases spanning the gap. This CDR3 is 14 amino acids long. Written as DNA, the CDR3 is TGTGCCAGCAGCACCCAGGGGACTAATGAAAAACTGTTTTTT. It specifies CASSTQGTNEKLFF.

This clonotype was seen a few times. The V gene is TRBV27, the J gene TRBJ1-6; maybe TRBD1 (5 bases). Looked up from germline, CDR1 is MNHEY and CDR2 is SMNVEV (reference sequence). The CDR3 covers 15 residues. V was cut by 4 bases and J by 9 bases, with 16 bases left in between. CDR3 protein: CASSSNGPGGSPLHF. CDR3 DNA sequence: TGTGCCAGCAGTTCAAACGGGCCTGGGGGTTCACCCCTCCACTTT.